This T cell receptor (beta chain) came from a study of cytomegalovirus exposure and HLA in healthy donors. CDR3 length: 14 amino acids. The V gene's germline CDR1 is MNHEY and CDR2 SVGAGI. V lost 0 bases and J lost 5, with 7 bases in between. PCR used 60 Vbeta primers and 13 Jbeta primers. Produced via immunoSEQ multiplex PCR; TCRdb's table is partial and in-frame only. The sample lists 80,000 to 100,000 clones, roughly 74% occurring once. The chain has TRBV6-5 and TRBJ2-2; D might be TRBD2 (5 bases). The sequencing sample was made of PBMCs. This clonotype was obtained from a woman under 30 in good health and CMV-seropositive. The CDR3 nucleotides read TGTGCCAGCAGTTACTCGGACTTAACCGGGGAGCTGTTTTTT. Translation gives CASSYSDLTGELFF.